The sequence of this T cell receptor beta chain was determined in a study of PD-1 blockade in classical Hodgkin lymphoma. General study findings and limits: Newly diagnosed patients reportedly had lower baseline TCR diversity than healthy donors. There remain no defined causes for the repertoire differences, which possibly reflect disease activity or prior therapy.

The CDR3 totals 17 residues. Per germline, CDR1 SGHTS and CDR2 YDEGEE. Between the trimmed V and J ends, which lost 3 bases and 0 bases, there was a span of 13 bases. On this clone itself: Its specificity is unknown.

The table came from immunoSEQ multiplex PCR; TCRdb's copy has only in-frame clones and leaves some out. The repertoire holds some 21,000 clones, with approximately 94% as singletons. Time point reported: newly diagnosed, previously untreated cHL patient sample. The chain combines TRBV5-8 with TRBJ1-6; D is unclear. Specimen: peripheral blood mononuclear cells (PBMCs). This receptor was obtained from a human donor with classical Hodgkin lymphoma. CDR3 coding DNA: TGTGCCAGCAGCTGGGTCGCCCTAAGCTCCTATAATTCACCCCTCCACTTT. Translated, it gives CASSWVALSSYNSPLHF. Full variable domain (rest looked up from reference TRBV5-8 and TRBJ1-6): EAGVTQSPTHLIKTRGQQATLRCSPISGHTSVYWYQQALGLGLQFLLWYDEGEERNRGNFPPRFSGRQFPNYSSELNVNALELEDSALYLCASSWVALSSYNSPLHFGNGTRLTVT.